The following is a T cell receptor (beta chain) sequence with its context. Its antigen is not known. Sequencing was performed with immunoSEQ multiplex PCR; in TCRdb, only in-frame clones are kept and a portion is missing. This sample carries about 140,000 clones, with around 2.2% going to the ten biggest clones. This CDR3 comprises 13 residues. Germline-derived CDR1 and CDR2 are GTSNPN and SVGIG (reference sequence). V gave up 3 bases and J gave up 0 bases, with 8 bases separating them. The source of the sample is a study of T cell responses to AZD1222 COVID-19 vaccine. Study findings and constraints: Across the whole spike, CD4 TCRs peaked at regions 160-218 and 743-854. At study baseline, merely several AZD1222 recipients were seropositive. Researchers took repertoire samples only after the peak T cell response had come. An increase in Spike-specific TCR breadth and depth was observed after two AZD1222 doses.

This receptor was taken from an adult in good health. The sequenced material came from peripheral blood. This chain uses TRBV30 with TRBJ1-2; unclear D gene. The CDR3 loop is CAWSLGTNYGYTF. The CDR3 DNA sequence: TGTGCCTGGAGCTTGGGGACTAACTATGGCTACACCTTC.